This paragraph reports one TCR beta chain. As yet, its antigen is unknown. These data belong to a study of OX40 agonist ivuxolimab in advanced cancers. Background on the study: The eligibility criteria allowed prior anti-PD-1, anti-PD-L1 or anti-CTLA-4 therapy, and around 38% had some. Study observations and caveats: Low normalized T-cell clonal expansion was additionally recorded for some nonresponders.

The CDR3 is made up of 16 amino acids. CDR1 is LNHDA, CDR2 SQIVND, per germline (reference sequence). V shed 0 bases and J 7 bases; nucleotides not matched to a gene: 8. TCRdb keeps only in-frame clones here, not all; method: immunoSEQ multiplex PCR. The data contain approximately 49,000 clones, roughly 80% of them seen just once; the ten biggest clones take up about 1.5%. This clonotype was sampled from an adult with an advanced solid tumor such as melanoma, head and neck, liver or kidney cancer. The chain couples TRBV19 to TRBJ2-2; 7 nucleotides align to TRBD1. The specimen comprised CD4+ or CD8+ T cells sorted from blood, sampled in a trial of the OX40 agonist ivuxolimab. This chain's CDR3 is CASSIEGGEFGGELFF. CDR3 DNA sequence: TGTGCCAGTAGTATAGAAGGGGGCGAGTTTGGCGGGGAGCTGTTTTTT.